Described below is a single T cell receptor beta chain sequence and its context. Its antigen remains unidentified. No per-base quality is available; no much larger clone lies one base away. Receptor amplification or capture employed the immunoSEQ multiplex PCR assay. For the multiplex PCR, a mixture combining 60 forward primers for TCR Vbeta segments and 13 reverse primers for TCR Jbeta segments was used. A multiplex PCR assay on genomic DNA amplified the CDR3 region of rearranged TCR beta genes. On the Illumina HiSeq System, the amplified TCR beta libraries were sequenced as 87-base-pair reads. The authors' analysis ran thus. A later analysis counted some 74 million unique TCR beta chains across the 650 to 800 repertoires, and some 11 million of these chains were shared by at least two donors. Raw reads were error-corrected and collapsed into unique sequences with a nearest-neighbor algorithm that merged closely related sequences to remove PCR and sequencing errors. Alignment of CDR3 sequences to IMGT reference sequences was used to assign V, D and J gene segments. For a sequence to be retained, a match of at least six nucleotides was required to both a V gene segment and a J gene segment. A rearrangement counted as productive if the CDR3 had no stop codons and remained in frame with V and J, and every other rearrangement counted as non-productive. CDR3 was defined according to IMGT convention as the region running from the second conserved V-encoded cysteine to the conserved J-encoded phenylalanine. The earlier analysis of 500 to 750 of the donors excluded any sequence lacking an unambiguous match to a single V gene segment. In an earlier analysis of some 590 of the donors, V segments were called functional above 56.7% productive rearrangements and were called segregating when the between-donor standard deviation exceeded 5%. A statistical classification framework was built to diagnose cytomegalovirus status from the catalog of TCR beta chain sequences. In a later analysis, V and J genes were assigned by comparing TCR nucleotide sequences against IMGT/GENE-DB human TR gene sequences. In a later analysis, CDR3 sequences and most-parsimonious VDJ recombination scenarios were assigned using the TCRdist pipeline. In a later analysis, every TCR beta chain was defined by the combination of its CDR3 amino acid sequence and its V-gene family, and reads without a unique V-gene family were dropped. As a way to deal with suspected cross-contamination and a sequencing artifact, a later analysis dropped 592 nucleotide sequences that were highly shared and had low generation probability. In a later analysis, a clonal expansion index was calculated for each public chain from normalized within-repertoire ranks of inferred template counts. In a later analysis, generation probabilities were computed with a VDJ recombination model fitted to out-of-frame rearrangements, and the resulting probabilities were checked against IGoR. A later analysis scored TCR-TCR, TCR-HLA and TCR-CMV co-occurrence with hypergeometric tests, applying a repertoire-size bias correction to TCR pairs. In a later analysis, false discovery rates were estimated by permuting HLA or CMV assignments 20 times. In a later analysis, co-occurring TCRs were grouped using DBSCAN, with TCRdist sequence similarity added in when clustering inside HLA-allele-positive subsets. Repertoires with fewer than 30,000 or more than 120,000 public chains, plus five repertoires with anomalous nucleotide sharing, were excluded from co-occurrence clustering. What TCRdb holds here is the immuneACCESS table cut down to in-frame rearrangements. Part of the clones is not present; checked against another copy, under half of the missing clones reflect an unresolved V gene, and the others are unexplained. V, J and clone size reflect that table, while D and trimming were determined from the DNA. This sample lists some 120,000 clones; 75% to 90% were detected once. The ten biggest clones cover less than 3% of the sample.

The germline V gene (reference sequence) provides CDR1 MNHEY and CDR2 SMNVEV. The germline V end is reduced by 6 bases and the J end by 6 bases; junction bases left unmatched: 13. Reading from cysteine to phenylalanine, the CDR3 counts 16 amino acids. The entry retains the CDR3 DNA only, 48 bases that are in frame from base 1. This sample was included in a study of cytomegalovirus exposure and HLA in healthy donors (dated by TCRdb to about 2017). Regarding the study in general: An earlier analysis of some 500 of the donors reported roughly 270 Gb of sequence data and around 110 million unique TCR beta sequences from about 179 million T cells. An early release covering 550 to 700 HLA-typed donors comprised about 300 gigabases of sequencing data and approximately 80 million unique TCR sequences. Among the roughly 400 genotyped donors, 81% belonged to the genetic ancestry cluster associated with self-reported Caucasian donors. The study aimed to test whether signatures of past pathogen exposure could be identified by cataloging public T cell receptors. The study used immunosequencing to profile the T cell repertoires of under 700 subjects and linked those repertoires to cytomegalovirus serostatus. In addition to the first cohort of several hundred subjects, a separate validation cohort of under 150 different subjects was used. To predict cytomegalovirus infection status, the study brought together high-throughput TCR immunosequencing, statistical association of individual TCRs with disease status, and machine learning. To study patterns of TCR occurrence, a later analysis re-analyzed previously published TCR beta repertoires from 600 to 750 donors and added high-resolution HLA genotyping. Rather than drawing on any new phenotypic data, the later analysis identified candidate immune exposures from TCR beta sequences and the way those sequences occurred across donors. An earlier analysis of fewer than 700 of the donors applied high-throughput TCR beta sequencing to assess whether each TCR beta V gene segment acted as functional or pseudogenic. Alongside the repertoire data, information on donor age, sex, ethnicity and CMV serostatus was compiled. Genome-wide SNP genotypes for about 65% of the roughly 670 donors were used in a later genetic analysis, which treated that subset as a discovery cohort. Every discovery cohort repertoire had been produced on one sequencing platform. Both class I and class II loci were covered by HLA typing, at four-digit resolution. Typing coverage differed by locus: A, B, C, DRB1 and DQB1 were typed in roughly 620-630 donors, DQA1 in about 500, DPA1 in around 610, and DPB1 in just under 490. Roughly 5 DR-DQ haplotypes were handled as single units for association and clustering, since linkage in the cohort was strong. On average, over 200,000 unique TCR beta nucleotide sequences were sequenced per donor among 398 genotyped donors of the cohort, with roughly a sixth of those sequences being non-productive.

Results the study describes overall, beyond this receptor: A later analysis found that HLA-associated TCR beta chains were more clonally expanded and had lower generation probabilities than equally common non-associated chains. This cohort had only TCR beta chains sequenced, and the lack of alpha or paired-chain data limited which features could be detected. A later analysis associated 16,951 TCR beta sequences with specific HLA alleles at a false discovery rate of 0.05. Linkage disequilibrium might explain the correlated functional status among segregating V segments, but an unknown experimental factor could not be excluded. The earlier analysis of 587 of the donors excluded approximately 17 rarely observed V segments, including chromosome 9 orphons, because counts were too low. For the cohort, immune exposure information was limited to CMV serostatus. A further reported finding was that TCR beta sequences accurately predicted the HLA-A and HLA-B alleles for most subjects in the first cohort. Cytomegalovirus status was reported to be diagnosed by the classifier with high specificity and sensitivity in both the original and validation cohorts. In a later analysis, most CMV-associated TCR beta chains were found to appear HLA-restricted, with HLA associations seemingly driven largely by CMV exposure. Because HLA typing was missing for some donors at each locus, association tests included only the typed subset. A group of highly shared sequence variants was considered likely to be a technical artifact of the sequencing pipeline. The study gave a list of 150 to 200 TCR beta chains associated with cytomegalovirus. V-gene and J-gene trimming of TCR beta chains was associated with a missense DCLRE1C variant in a later genetic analysis, and the association was replicated in an independent cohort. Most TCR sequences were seen in very few donors, while some public TCRs were found in many individuals. The presence/absence analyses assumed that sequencing depth was roughly uniform across donors, and that assumption may not be true. In vitro tests confirmed that a few of the cytomegalovirus-associated TCR beta chains recognize cytomegalovirus antigens. Compared with the 666-donor mean, donors in an Asian-associated ancestry cluster had fewer N-insertions in productive TCRs, according to a later genetic analysis. It was suggested by the authors that the approach could potentially be generalized to other disease states and immunological phenotypes. Some IMGT-functional V segments, including TRBV6-2 and TRBV6-3, could not be told apart with the 87-base-pair reads, so those segments were excluded. Several of the top co-occurrence clusters appeared to be linked to parvovirus B19, influenza, CMV and Epstein-Barr virus, according to a later analysis. In an earlier analysis of 500 to 650 of the donors, most TCR beta V segments appeared in productive rearrangements about 90% or about 30% of the time, broadly matching IMGT annotations. When HLA alleles, especially DR and DQ, strongly co-occurred, TCR associations were difficult to assign to individual alleles. In a later analysis, TCR association rates were found to vary across HLA loci, with the most associated TCRs seen for DRB1 alleles and the fewest for HLA-C alleles.

The cohort was made up of 500 to 800 healthy bone marrow donors. All cohort members were sampled while nominally healthy, although unrecorded immune exposures were likely present. The donor tested CMV seronegative and was one of the 352 seronegative cohort members. Each donor provided a peripheral blood sample, and peripheral blood mononuclear cells were used for TCR beta sequencing. The Qiagen DNeasy Blood Extraction Kit was used to extract genomic DNA from the blood cell samples. Sequencing was done on a sample of PBMCs. The chain uses TRBV27 and TRBJ2-3; the junction holds 9 bases that match TRBD1. This receptor was taken from a man aged 30-40 years in good health and CMV-seronegative. The encoded CDR3 is CASSKRPWTGDDTQYF. The DNA sequence is as follows: TGTGCCAGCAGCAAACGACCCTGGACAGGGGACGATACGCAGTATTTT.